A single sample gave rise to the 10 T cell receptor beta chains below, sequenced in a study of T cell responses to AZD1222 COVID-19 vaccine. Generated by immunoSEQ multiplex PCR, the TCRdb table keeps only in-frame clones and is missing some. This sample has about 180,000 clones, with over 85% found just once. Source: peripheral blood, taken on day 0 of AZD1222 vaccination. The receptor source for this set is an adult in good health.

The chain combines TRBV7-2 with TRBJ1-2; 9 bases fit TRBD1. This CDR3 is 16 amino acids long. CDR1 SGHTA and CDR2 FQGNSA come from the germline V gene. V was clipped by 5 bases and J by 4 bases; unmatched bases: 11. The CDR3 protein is CASSRGVDRGGYGYTF. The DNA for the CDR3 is TGTGCCAGCAGCAGAGGAGTGGACAGGGGAGGCTATGGCTACACCTTC.

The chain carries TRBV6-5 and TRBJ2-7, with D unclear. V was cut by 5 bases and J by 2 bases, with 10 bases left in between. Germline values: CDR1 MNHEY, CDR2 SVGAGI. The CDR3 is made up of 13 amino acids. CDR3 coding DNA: TGTGCCAGCAGTCCGACTGTAGCCTACGAGCAGTACTTC. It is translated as CASSPTVAYEQYF.

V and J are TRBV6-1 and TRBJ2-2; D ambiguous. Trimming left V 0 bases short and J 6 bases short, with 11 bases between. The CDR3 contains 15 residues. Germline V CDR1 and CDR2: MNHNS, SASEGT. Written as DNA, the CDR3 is TGTGCCAGCAGTGAAGCCCAAGTGGCGTCCGGGGAGCTGTTTTTT. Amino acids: CASSEAQVASGELFF.

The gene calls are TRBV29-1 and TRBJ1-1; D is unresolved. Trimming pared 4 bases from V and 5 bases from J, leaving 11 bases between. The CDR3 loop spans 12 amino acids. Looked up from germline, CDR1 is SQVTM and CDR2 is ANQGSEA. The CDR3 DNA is TGCAGCGTTGTTGTGGTTTTGACTGAAGCTTTCTTT. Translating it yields CSVVVVLTEAFF.

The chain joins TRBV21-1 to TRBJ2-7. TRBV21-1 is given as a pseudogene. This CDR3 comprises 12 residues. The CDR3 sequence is CAWPGPSYEQYF. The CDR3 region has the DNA TGTGCATGGCCAGGACCTTCCTACGAGCAGTACTTC.

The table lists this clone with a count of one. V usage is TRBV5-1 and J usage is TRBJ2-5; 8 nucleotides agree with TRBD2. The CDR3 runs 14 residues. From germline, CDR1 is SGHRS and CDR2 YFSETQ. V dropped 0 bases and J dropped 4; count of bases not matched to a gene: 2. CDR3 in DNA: TGCGCCAGCAGCTTGGCGGGAGGGTCAGAGACCCAGTACTTC. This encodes CASSLAGGSETQYF.

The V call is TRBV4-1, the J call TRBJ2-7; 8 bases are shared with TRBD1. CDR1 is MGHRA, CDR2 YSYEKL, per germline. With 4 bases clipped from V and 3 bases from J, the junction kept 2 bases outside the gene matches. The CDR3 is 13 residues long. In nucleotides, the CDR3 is TGCGCCAGCAGCCGGACAGGGAGCTACGAGCAGTACTTC. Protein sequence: CASSRTGSYEQYF.

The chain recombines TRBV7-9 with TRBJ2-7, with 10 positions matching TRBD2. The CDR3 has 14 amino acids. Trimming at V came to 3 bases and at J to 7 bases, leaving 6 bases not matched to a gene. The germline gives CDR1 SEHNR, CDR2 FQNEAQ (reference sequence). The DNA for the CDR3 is TGTGCCAGCAGCTTGCTAGCGGGAGTAGGGGAGCAGTACTTC. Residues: CASSLLAGVGEQYF.

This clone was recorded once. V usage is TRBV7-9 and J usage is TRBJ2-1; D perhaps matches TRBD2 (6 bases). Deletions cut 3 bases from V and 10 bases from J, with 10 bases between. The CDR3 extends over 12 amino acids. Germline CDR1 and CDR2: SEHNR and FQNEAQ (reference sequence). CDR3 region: CASSLGLGEQFF. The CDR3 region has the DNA TGTGCCAGCAGCTTGGGACTCGGGGAGCAGTTCTTC.

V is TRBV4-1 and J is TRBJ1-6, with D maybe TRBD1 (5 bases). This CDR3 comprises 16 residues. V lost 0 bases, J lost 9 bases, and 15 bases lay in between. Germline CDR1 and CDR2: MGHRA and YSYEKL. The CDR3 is CASSQDSGRESSPLHF. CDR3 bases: TGCGCCAGCAGCCAAGATTCGGGCAGGGAGAGTTCACCCCTCCACTTT.